The 27 T cell receptor beta chains presented below share a single source sample, sequenced in a study of blood T cell repertoires in COVID-19. The assay was immunoSEQ multiplex PCR, and TCRdb's table has in-frame clones only and misses some. The sample yields 78,000 or so clones, over 75% seen once. The sequenced sample consisted of peripheral blood. All receptors derive from a human donor in a cohort sampled during active COVID-19.

The rearrangement uses TRBV6-6 and TRBJ2-5, with 14 bases that match TRBD2. Losses at the gene ends were 6 bases for V and 5 bases for J; bases not matched to a gene: 8. CDR3 size: 16 residues. Germline CDR1 reads MNHNY; CDR2 reads SVGAGI (reference sequence). The CDR3: CASRQTSGGAGETQYF. The DNA for the CDR3 is TGTGCCAGCAGGCAGACTAGCGGGGGGGCAGGGGAGACCCAGTACTTC.

The chain uses TRBV5-1 and TRBJ1-2; a possible D gene is TRBD1 (6 bases). This CDR3 is 13 amino acids long. Germline CDR1 reads SGHRS; CDR2 reads YFSETQ. Trimming took 3 bases from V and 4 from J, leaving 10 bases between them. The CDR3 nucleotides read TGCGCCAGCAGCTGGGACAAATCCTATGGCTACACCTTC. Amino acids: CASSWDKSYGYTF.

The chain is built from TRBV5-1 and TRBJ2-5; 12 nucleotides line up with TRBD1. The CDR3 extends over 15 amino acids. Trimming at V came to 6 bases and at J to 3 bases, leaving 6 bases not matched to a gene. The germline V gene encodes CDR1 SGHRS and CDR2 YFSETQ. For the CDR3, the DNA is TGCGCCAGCACCCGGGACAGGGGGCGAGAAGAGACCCAGTACTTC. Translated: CASTRDRGREETQYF.

The chain links TRBV19 to TRBJ1-5; no definite D call. The germline V gene encodes CDR1 LNHDA and CDR2 SQIVND (reference sequence). The CDR3 spans 12 residues. Deletions cut 3 bases from V and 8 bases from J, with 8 bases between. CDR3 protein: CASSMLGEPQHF. For the CDR3, the DNA is TGTGCCAGTAGTATGCTAGGAGAGCCCCAGCATTTT.

V is TRBV5-6 and J is TRBJ2-2; the D gene is possibly TRBD2 (6 bases). Germline values: CDR1 SGHDT, CDR2 YYEEEE. Trimming cost V 3 bases and J 8 bases, with 11 bases left between them. The CDR3 length is 13 residues. DNA for the CDR3: TGTGCCAGCAGCTCTTCGGGAGCGGGGGAGCTGTTTTTT. It codes for CASSSSGAGELFF.

The chain recombines TRBV9 with TRBJ2-7, with 11 bases fitting TRBD2. Germline V lookup: CDR1 SGDLS, CDR2 YYNGEE. V lost 4 bases, J lost 2 bases, and 5 bases stayed unmatched. The CDR3 extends over 15 amino acids. CDR3 sequence (DNA): TGTGCCAGCAGCCCGGGGACTAGCGGTGCCTACGAGCAGTACTTC. As protein: CASSPGTSGAYEQYF.

This clone was observed once. This chain links TRBV2 with TRBJ2-1; 12 nucleotides match TRBD2. The trim removed 5 bases at V and 4 bases at J, leaving 6 bases unmatched. Germline V gene data show CDR1 as SNHLY and CDR2 as FYNNEI. The CDR3 consists of 16 residues. The CDR3 DNA is TGTGCCAGCAGTTTGCTAGCGGGGGGGCAGTACAATGAGCAGTTCTTC. Its translation: CASSLLAGGQYNEQFF.

Of note for this clone: The sample holds other DNA sequences that translate to the same CDR3. V and J are TRBV6-5 and TRBJ2-7; 8 bases match TRBD1. The CDR3 length is 15 residues. In germline, CDR1 is MNHEY, CDR2 SVGAGI. V trimming: 0 bases; J trimming: 3 bases; junction bases outside the gene matches: 4. CDR3 DNA sequence: TGTGCCAGCAGTTACTCGGCAGGGGGCGGCTACGAGCAGTACTTC. Translation gives CASSYSAGGGYEQYF.

V gene TRBV6-5 combines with J gene TRBJ2-1; 13 bases align to TRBD2. The trim removed 7 bases at V and 6 bases at J, leaving 6 bases unmatched. The germline V gene encodes CDR1 MNHEY and CDR2 SVGAGI. This CDR3 has 15 residues. The CDR3 region has the DNA TGTGCCAGCACGACCGGGACTAGCGGGGTCAATGAGCAGTTCTTC. This sequence encodes CASTTGTSGVNEQFF.

The chain links TRBV5-8 to TRBJ2-7; maybe TRBD1 (6 bases). The CDR3 loop spans 14 amino acids. The ends were cut back, 7 bases at V and 3 bases at J, with 17 bases in the middle. The germline V gene encodes CDR1 SGHTS and CDR2 YDEGEE. CDR3 coding DNA: TGTGCCAGCTTCATAGGGGGTAGAATCTACGAGCAGTACTTC. It translates to CASFIGGRIYEQYF.

The CDR3 DNA reads as TGTGCCAGCAGTCCACCGGGGAGGCGCTATGGCTACACCTTC. This sequence encodes CASSPPGRRYGYTF. V usage is TRBV3-1 (or the pseudogene TRBV3-2) and J usage is TRBJ1-2, with no clear D. CDR3 length: 14 amino acids. V lost 6 bases and J 4 bases, leaving 15 bases between the germline ends. Germline CDR1 and CDR2: LGHDT and YNNKEL (reference sequence).

Note on this clone: Possible read error: a much larger clone is one base away. The V gene is TRBV14, the J gene TRBJ1-1; perhaps TRBD1 as D (5 bases). The CDR3 covers 11 residues. Per the germline V gene, CDR1 is SGHDN and CDR2 is FVKESK. Trimming took 4 bases from V and 6 from J, leaving 6 bases between them. The CDR3 coding sequence is TGTGCCAGCAGCCGGGGGGCTGAAGCTTTCTTT. It specifies CASSRGAEAFF.

The chain carries TRBV25-1 and TRBJ2-5; a weak D match, TRBD1 (6 bases). V was trimmed by 4 bases and J by 5 bases, leaving 17 bases between them. CDR1 is MGHDK and CDR2 is SYGVNS in the germline V gene. The CDR3 contains 15 residues. The CDR3, as DNA: TGTGCCAGCAGTGCCGTGACCAGCCAGGGGGAGACCCAGTACTTC. This translates into CASSAVTSQGETQYF.

The V gene is TRBV15, the J gene TRBJ2-4; tentatively, D is TRBD2 (6 bases). V was clipped by 5 bases and J by 7 bases, with 15 bases between them. This CDR3 has 14 amino acids. Germline V CDR1 and CDR2: LNHNV, YYDKDF (reference sequence). The CDR3 sequence is CATSARGPGNIQYF. CDR3 nucleotides: TGTGCCACCAGCGCGCGGGGCCCGGGGAACATTCAGTACTTC.

The chain combines TRBV7-3 with TRBJ1-6, with unresolved D. The length of the CDR3 is 12 residues. The V and J ends lost 1 base and 10 bases respectively, with 5 bases between them. Germline CDR1 reads SGHTA; CDR2 reads FQGTGA. CDR3 protein: CASSLNGSPLHF. CDR3 in DNA: TGTGCCAGCAGCTTAAACGGGTCACCCCTCCACTTT. Full variable domain (outside the CDR3, taken from reference TRBV7-3 and TRBJ1-6): GAGVSQTPSNKVTEKGKYVELRCDPISGHTALYWYRQSLGQGPEFLIYFQGTGAADDSGLPNDRFFAVRPEGSVSTLKIQRTERGDSAVYLCASSLNGSPLHFGNGTRLTVT.

V usage is TRBV5-4 and J usage is TRBJ1-2; D is undetermined. V was clipped by 0 bases and J by 4 bases, with 16 bases between them. CDR1 is SGHNT and CDR2 is YYREEE in the germline V gene (reference sequence). The CDR3 spans 16 residues. The CDR3 is CASSLAGTGKGYGYTF. For the CDR3, the DNA is TGTGCCAGCAGCTTGGCCGGCACGGGTAAAGGCTATGGCTACACCTTC.

The rearrangement links TRBV11-3 to TRBJ1-2, with D uncertain. The V end lost 5 bases, the J end lost 1 base, and 17 bases lay between the germline ends. Germline V CDR1 and CDR2: SGHNT, YENEEA. The CDR3 sequence is 16 residues long. CDR3 bases: TGTGCCAGCAGCCCCGAGGGAAGGGAGGGTAACTATGGCTACACCTTC. Encoded protein: CASSPEGREGNYGYTF.

V gene TRBV5-1 combines with J gene TRBJ1-4; D is uncertain. This CDR3 region has 14 residues. Germline V gene lookup returns CDR1 SGHRS and CDR2 YFSETQ. Trimming removed 1 base at V and 8 bases at J, with 12 bases between. The CDR3 DNA reads TGCGCCAGCAGCTTGTCCGGGGAGGGCGAAAAACTGTTTTTT. Amino acid sequence: CASSLSGEGEKLFF.

The V gene is TRBV19, the J gene TRBJ2-7; 7 bases are shared with TRBD2. Germline CDR1 is LNHDA and CDR2 is SQIVND (reference sequence). CDR3 size: 16 residues. The V and J ends lost 5 bases and 1 base, in that order; junction bases with no gene match: 11. This CDR3 reads CASSPEGAGSSYEQYF. CDR3 in DNA: TGTGCCAGTAGTCCAGAGGGAGCGGGATCATCCTACGAGCAGTACTTC. The whole variable domain, filled in from reference TRBV19 and TRBJ2-7, reads DGGITQSPKYLFRKEGQNVTLSCEQNLNHDAMYWYRQDPGQGLRLIYYSQIVNDFQKGDIAEGYSVSREKKESFPLTVTSAQKNPTAFYLCASSPEGAGSSYEQYFGPGTRLTVT.

The rearrangement uses TRBV11-1 and TRBJ1-2, with TRBD1 matching over 7 bases. The junction had 6 bases not matched to a gene; V was cut back by 4 bases and J by 4 bases. This CDR3 is 14 amino acids long. CDR1 SGHAT and CDR2 FQDESV come from the germline V gene (reference sequence). The CDR3 sequence: CASSWGQQSYGYTF. CDR3 nucleotide sequence: TGTGCCAGCAGCTGGGGACAGCAATCCTATGGCTACACCTTC.

The CDR3 DNA is TGTGCCAGCGCTCCCCCCAAGGGTGGGACTAGCGGGAGGGCGTACGAGCAGTACTTC. This codes for CASAPPKGGTSGRAYEQYF. The gene calls are TRBV28 and TRBJ2-7; 16 bases align to TRBD2. The CDR3 is 19 amino acids. Germline-derived CDR1 and CDR2 are MDHEN and SYDVKM. V trimming: 8 bases; J trimming: 4 bases; junction bases outside the gene matches: 17. The whole variable domain, remainder taken from reference TRBV28 and TRBJ2-7, is DVKVTQSSRYLVKRTGEKVFLECVQDMDHENMFWYRQDPGLGLRLIYFSYDVKMKEKGDIPEGYSVSREKKERFSLILESASTNQTSMYLCASAPPKGGTSGRAYEQYFGPGTRLTVT.

V usage is TRBV11-3 and J usage is TRBJ1-2; perhaps TRBD1 as D (6 bases). Germline V gene sequence: CDR1 SGHNT, CDR2 YENEEA. This CDR3 spans 15 amino acids. V was cut by 5 bases and J by 7 bases, with 20 bases left in between. Here the CDR3 DNA reads TGTGCCAGCAGCCCCCGGGGGGGACAAGCTTTTGGCTACACCTTC. As protein: CASSPRGGQAFGYTF.

The V call is TRBV15, the J call TRBJ2-7, with 8 bases that match TRBD1. This CDR3 has 17 amino acids. Looked up from germline, CDR1 is LNHNV and CDR2 is YYDKDF (reference sequence). Trimming cost V 0 bases and J 4 bases; bases outside gene matches: 11. The CDR3 spells CATSRDSSAGGKYEQYF. CDR3 in DNA: TGTGCCACCAGCAGAGATTCGTCGGCAGGGGGCAAGTACGAGCAGTACTTC.

This sequence joins TRBV27 and TRBJ2-7; 12 nucleotides agree with TRBD2. Germline V lookup: CDR1 MNHEY, CDR2 SMNVEV (reference sequence). This CDR3 has 15 residues. The junction had 5 bases not matched to a gene; V was cut back by 4 bases and J by 4 bases. In DNA, the CDR3 is TGTGCCAGCAGTTCGGGGACTAGCGGGCCGTACGAGCAGTACTTC. Its translation is CASSSGTSGPYEQYF.

This chain joins TRBV7-2 and TRBJ1-5, with a weak D call TRBD1 (5 bases). Deletions cut 5 bases from V and 7 bases from J, with 12 bases between. Germline CDR1 and CDR2: SGHTA and FQGNSA. The CDR3 is made up of 13 amino acids. CDR3 region: CASSRGLGQPQHF. The CDR3 coding sequence is TGTGCCAGCAGCCGGGGACTCGGACAGCCCCAGCATTTT.

This clone was observed at least ten times. V and J are TRBV5-1 and TRBJ2-1, with 8 bases aligning to TRBD1. V gave up 2 bases and J gave up 9 bases; unmatched junction bases: 7. The germline gives CDR1 SGHRS, CDR2 YFSETQ. The CDR3 loop spans 14 amino acids. The CDR3 bases are TGCGCCAGCAGCTTAATGGCAGGGGGCGCTGAGCAGTTCTTC. The encoded protein is CASSLMAGGAEQFF.

This chain connects TRBV27 to TRBJ2-4; TRBD2 matches at 7 bases. The CDR3 totals 16 residues. The ends lost 6 bases at V and 1 base at J; junction bases unmatched: 9. Germline-derived CDR1 and CDR2 are MNHEY and SMNVEV (reference sequence). The CDR3 protein is CASSPGVAGAKNIQYF. CDR3 nucleotide sequence: TGTGCCAGCAGCCCCGGGGTAGCGGGTGCCAAAAACATTCAGTACTTC.